A selection of T cell receptor beta chains follows, all from one sample in a study of T cell responses to AZD1222 COVID-19 vaccine. Produced via immunoSEQ multiplex PCR; TCRdb's table is partial and in-frame only. Among 120,000 to 150,000 clones listed, roughly 88% were seen once. The sample consisted of peripheral blood, taken 28 days after the second dose of the MenACWY control vaccine. Receptors were obtained from an adult who received the MenACWY meningococcal vaccine as a control. Both conserved end residues are part of each CDR3. Each record gives: V gene, D gene, clone size, J gene, CDR3 protein, CDR3 DNA. The D gene is left open where the match is weak. Expanded clones are given a class, and other clones once, few, many or no size at all.

TRBV5-1	TRBD2	.	TRBJ2-1	CASSFITGTSGNEQFF	TGCGCCAGCAGCTTCATAACCGGGACTAGCGGGAACGAGCAGTTCTTC
TRBV28	.	.	TRBJ1-3	CASSLLPAGSGNTIYF	TGTGCCAGCAGTTTACTCCCGGCCGGCTCTGGAAACACCATATATTTT
TRBV4-1	TRBD1	.	TRBJ2-7	CASSPDRVSSYEQYF	TGCGCCAGCAGCCCGGACAGGGTGAGCTCCTACGAGCAGTACTTC
TRBV3-1/TRBV3-2	TRBD1	.	TRBJ2-7	CASSPRSTGGEQYF	TGTGCCAGCAGCCCCAGGTCGACAGGGGGCGAGCAGTACTTC
TRBV5-1	.	once	TRBJ1-6	CASSFPGYNSPLHF	TGCGCCAGCAGCTTCCCAGGATATAATTCACCCCTCCACTTT
TRBV28	TRBD1	.	TRBJ1-2	CASSSQGAGYGYTF	TGTGCCAGCAGTTCCCAGGGGGCGGGCTATGGCTACACCTTC
TRBV2	TRBD1	.	TRBJ1-1	CASSLGQMNTEAFF	TGTGCCAGCAGCCTGGGACAGATGAACACTGAAGCTTTCTTT
TRBV5-6	.	.	TRBJ1-2	CASSLGRNYGYTF	TGTGCCAGCAGCTTGGGGCGGAACTATGGCTACACCTTC
TRBV6-1	.	.	TRBJ1-4	CASSGYQTASSLGKLFF	TGTGCCAGCAGTGGCTACCAGACGGCCTCGTCTCTGGGAAAACTGTTTTTT
TRBV4-1	TRBD2	.	TRBJ2-6	CASSQDKGRASGANVLTF	TGCGCCAGCAGCCAAGATAAGGGGAGGGCCTCTGGGGCCAACGTCCTGACTTTC
TRBV7-2	TRBD2	.	TRBJ2-5	CASSRGTSGFQETQYF	TGTGCCAGCAGCAGGGGGACTAGCGGTTTCCAAGAGACCCAGTACTTC
TRBV5-1	.	.	TRBJ2-1	CASSVEFPGTPEQFF	TGCGCCAGCAGCGTTGAATTCCCCGGGACTCCTGAGCAGTTCTTC
TRBV7-9	.	.	TRBJ1-3	CASSPPPRGAGGNTIYF	TGTGCCAGCAGCCCGCCCCCTCGGGGGGCCGGGGGAAACACCATATATTTT
TRBV28	TRBD1	.	TRBJ2-5	CASSLTGTGAQTQYF	TGTGCCAGCAGTTTGACCGGGACAGGGGCTCAGACCCAGTACTTC
TRBV6-6	.	.	TRBJ1-1	CASTNRGLGTEAFF	TGTGCCAGCACCAATCGGGGGCTAGGGACTGAAGCTTTCTTT
TRBV19	TRBD1	.	TRBJ2-7	CASSDIGGTGEYVEQYF	TGTGCCAGTAGTGATATTGGTGGGACAGGCGAATACGTGGAGCAGTACTTC
TRBV11-3	.	once	TRBJ2-3	CASSQGWGQAGADTQYF	TGTGCCAGCAGCCAAGGCTGGGGGCAGGCAGGGGCAGATACGCAGTATTTT
TRBV7-9	.	.	TRBJ2-7	CASSLAAGTYEQYF	TGTGCCAGCAGCTTAGCGGCAGGGACCTACGAGCAGTACTTC
TRBV5-5	.	.	TRBJ1-6	CASSRTGSWDSPLHF	TGTGCCAGCAGCCGTACAGGGTCATGGGATTCACCCCTCCACTTT
TRBV5-1	.	.	TRBJ1-2	CASSATGPGGYTF	TGCGCCAGCAGCGCTACAGGCCCCGGGGGCTACACCTTC
TRBV6-5	.	.	TRBJ1-2	CASTLGGWYGYTF	TGTGCCAGCACGCTAGGCGGGTGGTATGGCTACACCTTC
TRBV14	.	.	TRBJ1-2	CASSQEFGRSPAANYGYTF	TGTGCCAGCAGCCAAGAGTTCGGGCGGTCTCCGGCTGCTAACTATGGCTACACCTTC
TRBV7-9	TRBD1	.	TRBJ1-2	CASSPGTAYGYTF	TGTGCCAGCAGCCCCGGGACAGCCTATGGCTACACCTTC
TRBV5-4	TRBD2	.	TRBJ2-1	CASSLSAGGTFHEQFF	TGTGCCAGCAGCCTTTCAGCGGGAGGTACTTTCCATGAGCAGTTCTTC
TRBV7-9	.	once	TRBJ2-7	CASSLGANGNYEQYF	TGTGCCAGCAGCTTAGGAGCGAATGGGAACTACGAGCAGTACTTC
TRBV30	.	.	TRBJ2-2	CAWSVWTDTGELFF	TGTGCCTGGAGTGTATGGACCGACACCGGGGAGCTGTTTTTT
TRBV23-1	.	.	TRBJ2-7	CASITTGGDSYEQYF	TGCGCCAGCATCACCACAGGGGGGGATTCCTACGAGCAGTACTTC
TRBV6-2/TRBV6-3	.	.	TRBJ1-5	CASSSRGAQHF	TGTGCCAGCAGTTCGCGGGGGGCCCAGCATTTT
TRBV5-4	.	.	TRBJ2-5	CASSPGGAETQYF	TGTGCCAGCAGTCCCGGGGGCGCAGAGACCCAGTACTTC